This T cell receptor (beta chain) was documented in a study of blood T cell repertoires in COVID-19. The wider study: Sites across the United States, Italy and Spain contributed samples from acute and convalescent COVID-19. PBMCs, B-cell-depleted T cells, or T cells were the source of the cDNA or gDNA that made up the material.

Authors' processing steps: Nucleated cell counts were estimated from reference gene primer amplification. Clones were sequenced by immunoSEQ multiplex PCR, and TCRdb holds only the in-frame ones, with some missing. V, J and clone size were drawn from that table, and D and trimming were deduced from the DNA. Of about 29,000 clones in the sample, 89% were seen once. The sample was peripheral blood. This receptor was taken from a human donor in a cohort sampled during active COVID-19.

The chain's CDR3 is CASSQVGGPILNEQFF. The CDR3 DNA reads TGTGCCAGCAGCCAAGTCGGGGGGCCAATCTTAAATGAGCAGTTCTTC. This chain connects TRBV3-1 (or the pseudogene TRBV3-2) to TRBJ2-1; possible D gene TRBD2, 7 bases. The CDR3 contains 16 residues. Looked up from germline, CDR1 is LGHDT and CDR2 is YNNKEL (reference sequence). V shed 1 base and J shed 7 bases, with 17 bases lying between them.